Listed here are 23 T cell receptor beta chains from one sample, sequenced in a study of blood T cell repertoires in COVID-19. Sequencing was performed with immunoSEQ multiplex PCR; in TCRdb, only in-frame clones are kept and a portion is missing. The sample lists 140,000 or so clones, around 86% occurring once. The sequenced material came from peripheral blood. These receptor sequences come from a woman of 80 years or more with acute or convalescent COVID-19.

V usage is TRBV6-5 and J usage is TRBJ1-1, with a weak D call TRBD1 (5 bases). Trimming stripped 4 bases from V and 6 bases from J, with 18 bases between. The CDR3 has 15 residues. Germline V gene data show CDR1 as MNHEY and CDR2 as SVGAGI. CDR3 in DNA: TGTGCCAGCAGTTCGGGGGAAGGGAGGAAACCTGAAGCTTTCTTT. It is translated as CASSSGEGRKPEAFF.

The chain joins TRBV5-5 to TRBJ1-2; 7 nucleotides match TRBD1. Germline-derived CDR1 and CDR2 are SGHKS and YYEKEE (reference sequence). CDR3 length equals 16 residues. The trim removed 0 bases at V and 4 bases at J, leaving 9 bases unmatched. The CDR3 DNA is TGTGCCAGCAGCTTGGACCAAAGGGACAGCCTCTATGGCTACACCTTC. Encoded protein: CASSLDQRDSLYGYTF.

The J gene is TRBJ2-7, the V gene TRBV2, with 7 bases aligning to TRBD1. Germline V gene data show CDR1 as SNHLY and CDR2 as FYNNEI. The trim removed 5 bases at V and 6 bases at J, leaving 10 bases unmatched. This CDR3 has 14 residues. DNA of the CDR3: TGTGCCAGCAGTCACTTGACAGGGAAGAGCGAGCAGTACTTC. It encodes CASSHLTGKSEQYF.

The chain links TRBV9 to TRBJ1-3; no firm D call. The CDR3 is 14 amino acids. Germline CDR1 and CDR2: SGDLS and YYNGEE. The V end was cut by 0 bases, the J end by 2 bases, with 6 bases between. The CDR3 reads CASSVAGTGNTIYF. The CDR3 DNA is TGTGCCAGCAGCGTAGCGGGGACTGGAAACACCATATATTTT.

This clone appeared a single time. V usage is TRBV6-5 and J usage is TRBJ2-6; D is ambiguous. Deletions cut 5 bases from V and 0 bases from J, with 5 bases between. The CDR3 loop spans 14 amino acids. From germline, CDR1 is MNHEY and CDR2 SVGAGI. The CDR3 region is CASSTSSGANVLTF. In nucleotides, the CDR3 is TGTGCCAGCAGTACCAGCTCTGGGGCCAACGTCCTGACTTTC.

This rearrangement joins TRBV3-1 (or the pseudogene TRBV3-2) to TRBJ1-2, with D possibly being TRBD1 (6 bases). The CDR3 has 13 amino acids. Trimming pared 5 bases from V and 10 bases from J, leaving 17 bases between. CDR1 is LGHDT and CDR2 is YNNKEL in the germline V gene (reference sequence). CDR3 residues: CASSTRGGATYTF. CDR3 nucleotide sequence: TGTGCCAGCAGCACAAGGGGGGGAGCTACCTACACCTTC.

The V call is TRBV4-1, the J call TRBJ1-3; tentatively, D is TRBD1 (5 bases). This CDR3 is built from 16 residues. The V end was cut by 1 base, the J end by 1 base, with 11 bases between. Germline V CDR1 and CDR2: MGHRA, YSYEKL. CDR3 protein: CASSQGGRGSGNTIYF. In DNA, the CDR3 is TGCGCCAGCAGCCAAGGGGGAAGGGGTTCTGGAAACACCATATATTTT.

The chain uses TRBV28 and TRBJ2-3; 7 bases are a match to TRBD1. Germline loops: CDR1 MDHEN, CDR2 SYDVKM. The CDR3 spans 15 residues. The trim removed 2 bases at V and 6 bases at J, leaving 8 bases unmatched. The CDR3, as DNA: TGTGCCAGCAGTTTAGGGGACAGAGACGGGGATACGCAGTATTTT. This encodes CASSLGDRDGDTQYF.

The rearrangement joins TRBV12-3 or TRBV12-4 to TRBJ1-2; D remains unclear. The germline V and J ends were trimmed by 6 bases and 6 bases, with 11 bases remaining between them. The CDR3 loop spans 12 amino acids. The chain's CDR3 is CASRGWRDGYTF. Here the CDR3 DNA reads TGTGCCAGCAGGGGTTGGAGGGATGGCTACACCTTC.

V is TRBV12-3 or TRBV12-4 and J is TRBJ2-7; no clear D. The CDR3 is 11 residues long. V was cut by 6 bases and J by 7 bases, with 10 bases left in between. CDR3 in amino acids: CASSAFGEQYF. The CDR3, as DNA: TGTGCCAGCAGCGCTTTCGGGGAGCAGTACTTC.

The chain recombines TRBV5-1 with TRBJ2-1, with 15 positions matching TRBD2. This CDR3 region has 14 residues. Trimming took 4 bases from V and 15 from J; bases not matched to a gene: 8. Germline V gene sequence: CDR1 SGHRS, CDR2 YFSETQ. The CDR3 coding sequence is TGCGCCAGCAGCCAAACCGGGACTAGCGGGGGGAGGTTCTTC. Protein sequence: CASSQTGTSGGRFF.

This clone was seen a handful of times. V is TRBV10-1 and J is TRBJ1-1, with 8 bases matching TRBD1. The CDR3 contains 15 residues. V lost 0 bases, J lost 4 bases, and 4 bases stayed unmatched. The germline gives CDR1 WNHNN, CDR2 SYGVQD (reference sequence). The CDR3 bases are TGCGCCAGCAGTGAGTCGGACAGGGTTGGCACTGAAGCTTTCTTT. As protein: CASSESDRVGTEAFF.

V usage is TRBV15 and J usage is TRBJ2-3, with 9 positions matching TRBD1. The CDR3 contains 17 residues. Germline values: CDR1 LNHNV, CDR2 YYDKDF (reference sequence). The trim removed 3 bases at V and 3 bases at J, leaving 10 bases unmatched. The CDR3 region is CATSSEGQGGGTDTQYF. CDR3 in DNA: TGTGCCACCAGCAGTGAGGGACAGGGAGGTGGTACAGATACGCAGTATTTT.

J is TRBJ1-2 and V is TRBV11-2, with D uncertain. The CDR3 has 14 residues. Germline loops: CDR1 SGHAT, CDR2 FQNNGV. The V end was cut by 5 bases, the J end by 4 bases, with 14 bases between. The CDR3 loop reads CASSPRLRAYGYTF. The CDR3 region has the DNA TGTGCCAGCAGCCCTAGACTACGTGCCTATGGCTACACCTTC.

The gene calls are TRBV5-4 and TRBJ2-1; a weak D match, TRBD1 (6 bases). Trimming shortened V by 3 bases and J by 2 bases, and 18 bases separated the two germline ends. Per germline, CDR1 SGHNT and CDR2 YYREEE (reference sequence). CDR3 length equals 17 residues. CDR3 sequence (DNA): TGTGCCAGCAGCTCGGACAGCGGATACTATACCTACAATGAGCAGTTCTTC. Amino acids: CASSSDSGYYTYNEQFF.

The rearrangement links TRBV29-1 to TRBJ2-1; possible D gene TRBD1, 5 bases. This CDR3 region has 16 residues. CDR1 and CDR2 (germline): SQVTM, ANQGSEA. V gave up 2 bases and J gave up 4 bases, with 18 bases separating them. This CDR3 is CSVERLGAWGYNEQFF. The CDR3 bases are TGCAGCGTTGAAAGGTTAGGGGCGTGGGGTTACAATGAGCAGTTCTTC.

DNA of the CDR3: TGTGCCAGCTCACCGGTCAGGGGAAACGAAAAACTGTTTTTT. Its protein product is CASSPVRGNEKLFF. The chain combines TRBV18 with TRBJ1-4; a weak D match, TRBD1 (6 bases). Trimming removed 3 bases from V and 8 bases from J, with 13 bases in between. Germline V gene lookup returns CDR1 KGHSH and CDR2 LQKENI. This CDR3 is built from 14 residues.

This clone occurred once. The chain carries TRBV24-1 and TRBJ2-5; D might be TRBD1 (6 bases). Trimming cost V 4 bases and J 7 bases, with 15 bases left between them. The CDR3 consists of 14 residues. CDR1 is KGHDR and CDR2 is SFDVKD in the germline V gene. The CDR3 sequence: CATSDPTGLRTQYF. CDR3 nucleotides: TGTGCCACCAGTGACCCCACAGGGTTGAGGACCCAGTACTTC.

The chain carries TRBV11-2 and TRBJ2-1; a possible D gene is TRBD2 (6 bases). Germline-derived CDR1 and CDR2 are SGHAT and FQNNGV. V was pared by 5 bases and J by 3 bases, with 11 bases between. The CDR3 has 14 amino acids. In DNA, the CDR3 is TGTGCCAGCAGCCACGGGAGTCTCTACAATGAGCAGTTCTTC. This translates into CASSHGSLYNEQFF.

This rearrangement joins TRBV28 to TRBJ1-4; TRBD1 might be the D (5 bases). Trimming shortened V by 8 bases and J by 7 bases, and 20 bases separated the two germline ends. Germline CDR1 and CDR2: MDHEN and SYDVKM. The CDR3 runs 15 residues. CDR3 in DNA: TGTGCCAGCTCCTGGGGCGGCGATATAAGTGAAAAACTGTTTTTT. Its translation: CASSWGGDISEKLFF.

CDR3 in DNA: TGTGCCAGCTCGCGAGGGTTTACTGAAAAACTGTTTTTT. This translates into CASSRGFTEKLFF. The V call is TRBV6-5, the J call TRBJ1-4; D remains ambiguous. CDR1 and CDR2 (germline): MNHEY, SVGAGI. The CDR3 is 13 residues long. V lost 8 bases and J lost 7, with 14 bases in between.

The chain uses TRBV5-1 and TRBJ2-3; D unresolved. CDR3 length: 15 amino acids. V shed 0 bases and J shed 0 bases, with 8 bases lying between them. Germline assignment: CDR1 SGHRS and CDR2 YFSETQ. CDR3 bases: TGCGCCAGCAGCTTGGAACATCGTAGCACAGATACGCAGTATTTT. The encoded protein is CASSLEHRSTDTQYF.

CDR3 sequence: CSVALGLAGYEQFF. CDR3 DNA: TGCAGCGTTGCTTTAGGACTAGCGGGCTATGAGCAGTTCTTC. The J gene is TRBJ2-1, the V gene TRBV29-1; the match to TRBD2 covers 11 bases. CDR1 and CDR2 from the germline V gene are SQVTM and ANQGSEA. The CDR3 has 14 amino acids. After removal of 4 bases from V and 8 bases from J, the junction contained 7 bases not matched to a gene.